A selection of T cell receptor beta chains follows, all from one sample in a study of cytomegalovirus exposure and HLA in healthy donors. Sequencing was performed with immunoSEQ multiplex PCR; in TCRdb, only in-frame clones are kept and a portion is missing. Counted here are about 140,000 clones, around 70% occurring once; the ten biggest clones make up roughly 2%. Sequencing used PBMCs. These receptors all come from a woman in her fifties or sixties in good health and CMV-seropositive. CDR3s include the opening cysteine and the closing phenylalanine or tryptophan. Fields, in order: clone size, V gene, D gene, J gene, CDR3 protein, CDR3 DNA. A D gene is named only where the DNA matches it firmly. Clone size is stated in some rows and not others, as once, few, many or a class when expanded.

abundance: .
v_gene: TRBV7-8
d_gene: .
j_gene: TRBJ1-2
CDR3aa: CASSLEAGHGYTF
CDR3nt: TGTGCCAGCAGCTTAGAGGCAGGGCATGGCTACACCTTC

abundance: .
v_gene: TRBV5-1
d_gene: TRBD2
j_gene: TRBJ2-5
CDR3aa: CASKPVSREFGETQYF
CDR3nt: TGCGCCAGCAAACCCGTGTCGCGGGAGTTCGGGGAGACCCAGTACTTC

abundance: .
v_gene: TRBV6-1
d_gene: .
j_gene: TRBJ2-1
CDR3aa: CASSERTTSSYNEQFF
CDR3nt: TGTGCCAGCAGTGAAAGGACAACGAGCTCCTACAATGAGCAGTTCTTC

abundance: .
v_gene: TRBV4-1
d_gene: TRBD1
j_gene: TRBJ1-2
CDR3aa: CASSLRDSYGYTF
CDR3nt: TGCGCCAGCAGCCTCCGGGACAGCTATGGCTACACCTTC

abundance: .
v_gene: TRBV2
d_gene: TRBD1
j_gene: TRBJ2-4
CDR3aa: CASSAGQGKNIQYF
CDR3nt: TGTGCCAGCAGTGCGGGACAGGGAAAAAACATTCAGTACTTT

abundance: .
v_gene: TRBV11-1
d_gene: .
j_gene: TRBJ1-4
CDR3aa: CASSPDRSNEKLFF
CDR3nt: TGTGCCAGCAGCCCAGACAGAAGTAATGAAAAACTGTTTTTT

abundance: .
v_gene: TRBV19
d_gene: TRBD1
j_gene: TRBJ1-5
CDR3aa: CASSPRTGTNQPQHF
CDR3nt: TGTGCCAGTAGTCCCCGGACAGGTACCAATCAGCCCCAGCATTTT

abundance: .
v_gene: TRBV5-1
d_gene: TRBD2
j_gene: TRBJ2-3
CDR3aa: CASSLRTSGRGEDTQYF
CDR3nt: TGCGCCAGCAGCCTAAGGACTAGCGGGAGAGGGGAAGATACGCAGTATTTT

abundance: .
v_gene: TRBV7-9
d_gene: TRBD1
j_gene: TRBJ2-3
CDR3aa: CASSQGQGLTDTQYF
CDR3nt: TGTGCCAGCAGCCAGGGACAGGGACTCACAGATACGCAGTATTTT

abundance: few
v_gene: TRBV5-6
d_gene: .
j_gene: TRBJ2-3
CDR3aa: CASSATTKQVDTQYF
CDR3nt: TGTGCCAGCAGCGCGACTACGAAACAAGTAGATACGCAGTATTTT

abundance: .
v_gene: TRBV4-1
d_gene: .
j_gene: TRBJ1-2
CDR3aa: CASSQPGSYGYTF
CDR3nt: TGCGCCAGCAGCCAACCGGGATCCTATGGCTACACCTTC

abundance: once
v_gene: TRBV27
d_gene: TRBD2
j_gene: TRBJ2-5
CDR3aa: CASSFLSGSGETQYF
CDR3nt: TGTGCCAGCAGTTTCCTTAGCGGGAGTGGGGAGACCCAGTACTTC

abundance: .
v_gene: TRBV30
d_gene: TRBD1
j_gene: TRBJ1-5
CDR3aa: CAWATGGTQPQHF
CDR3nt: TGTGCCTGGGCCACAGGGGGCACTCAGCCCCAGCATTTT

abundance: .
v_gene: TRBV6-5
d_gene: .
j_gene: TRBJ1-5
CDR3aa: CASSYSGGGQPQHF
CDR3nt: TGTGCCAGCAGTTACTCGGGGGGAGGACAGCCCCAGCATTTT

abundance: .
v_gene: TRBV28
d_gene: .
j_gene: TRBJ2-7
CDR3aa: CASSLVAGNYEQYF
CDR3nt: TGTGCCAGCAGTTTAGTGGCAGGGAACTACGAGCAGTACTTC

abundance: few
v_gene: TRBV6-7
d_gene: TRBD1
j_gene: TRBJ1-5
CDR3aa: CASRDRVNQPQHF
CDR3nt: TGTGCCAGCCGGGACAGGGTCAATCAGCCCCAGCATTTT

abundance: .
v_gene: TRBV5-4
d_gene: .
j_gene: TRBJ2-7
CDR3aa: CASSFQYSYEQYF
CDR3nt: TGTGCCAGCAGCTTCCAGTACAGCTACGAGCAGTACTTC

abundance: .
v_gene: TRBV7-9
d_gene: .
j_gene: TRBJ1-2
CDR3aa: CASSLAHAPLYGYTF
CDR3nt: TGTGCCAGCAGCTTAGCGCACGCACCACTCTATGGCTACACCTTC

abundance: .
v_gene: TRBV5-1
d_gene: .
j_gene: TRBJ2-7
CDR3aa: CASSLGGGDRSRQYF
CDR3nt: TGCGCCAGCAGCTTGGGGGGCGGTGATAGGTCGCGGCAGTACTTC

abundance: .
v_gene: TRBV6-1
d_gene: .
j_gene: TRBJ1-2
CDR3aa: CASRAPGGNYGYTF
CDR3nt: TGTGCCAGCAGAGCCCCGGGAGGGAACTATGGCTACACCTTC

abundance: .
v_gene: TRBV30
d_gene: TRBD1
j_gene: TRBJ1-1
CDR3aa: CAWSTDRAAEAFF
CDR3nt: TGTGCCTGGAGTACCGACAGGGCCGCTGAAGCTTTCTTT

abundance: .
v_gene: TRBV6-5
d_gene: TRBD1
j_gene: TRBJ2-1
CDR3aa: CASSDSGQGSDEQFF
CDR3nt: TGTGCCAGCAGTGACTCGGGACAGGGGTCCGATGAGCAGTTCTTC

abundance: .
v_gene: TRBV5-4
d_gene: TRBD2
j_gene: TRBJ2-5
CDR3aa: CASSLTSGRGRETQYF
CDR3nt: TGTGCCAGCAGCTTGACTAGCGGGAGGGGACGGGAGACCCAGTACTTC

abundance: .
v_gene: TRBV6-5
d_gene: TRBD1
j_gene: TRBJ2-1
CDR3aa: CASSYRGQGSNEQFF
CDR3nt: TGTGCCAGCAGTTACAGGGGACAGGGGAGTAATGAGCAGTTCTTC

abundance: .
v_gene: TRBV5-6
d_gene: .
j_gene: TRBJ2-7
CDR3aa: CASSLGGLSVEQYF
CDR3nt: TGTGCCAGCAGCTTGGGGGGCCTCTCCGTGGAGCAGTACTTC

abundance: .
v_gene: TRBV12-2
d_gene: .
j_gene: TRBJ2-1
CDR3aa: CASRPGTREKQFF
CDR3nt: TGTGCAAGTCGCCCGGGGACTAGGGAAAAGCAGTTCTTC

abundance: .
v_gene: TRBV5-6
d_gene: TRBD1
j_gene: TRBJ2-1
CDR3aa: CASSFGTAYNEQFF
CDR3nt: TGTGCCAGCAGCTTCGGGACAGCATACAATGAGCAGTTCTTC

abundance: once
v_gene: TRBV15
d_gene: .
j_gene: TRBJ2-7
CDR3aa: CATSLEPGFEQYF
CDR3nt: TGTGCCACCAGCCTAGAGCCGGGGTTCGAGCAGTACTTC

abundance: few
v_gene: TRBV6-5
d_gene: TRBD1
j_gene: TRBJ2-7
CDR3aa: CASSYGQGNYEQYF
CDR3nt: TGTGCCAGCAGTTACGGACAGGGAAACTACGAGCAGTACTTC